This T cell receptor (beta chain) was profiled in a study of a mutant IDH1 vaccine in newly diagnosed glioma. Study context: Most patients had received both radiotherapy and temozolomide, the prior options being radiotherapy, temozolomide, or both. Visit V12 happened at week 35; visit V13 happened at week 47. Study findings and constraints: Pseudoprogression apparently tracked independently of changes in top peripheral T cell clonotypes.

In germline, CDR1 is SGHKS, CDR2 YYEKEE (reference sequence). CDR3 size: 14 residues. The junction had 8 bases not matched to a gene; V was cut back by 4 bases and J by 5 bases. The time point was: week 47, end of study. One vaccine dose held 300 ug of mutant IDH1 20-mer peptide and came with topical imiquimod. New WHO grade 3 or 4 astrocytomas that were IDH1-mutant and ATRX-lost occurred in the donors. Sequenced by immunoSEQ multiplex PCR; TCRdb stores in-frame clones only, minus some. The sample shows about 40,000 clones, 65% to 90% of them seen only once. On this clone: Its antigen is unidentified.

Specimen: PBMCs, collected from a glioma patient whose treatment included an IDH1 peptide vaccine. The sequence was obtained from a man younger than 35 with glioma. Some clones in this sample may be carry-over from other donors' samples. The chain is built from TRBV5-5 and TRBJ1-2, with 7 bases matching TRBD1. CDR3 sequence (DNA): TGTGCCAGCAGCCCTGGGACAGCCAAATATGGCTACACCTTC. Protein product: CASSPGTAKYGYTF.